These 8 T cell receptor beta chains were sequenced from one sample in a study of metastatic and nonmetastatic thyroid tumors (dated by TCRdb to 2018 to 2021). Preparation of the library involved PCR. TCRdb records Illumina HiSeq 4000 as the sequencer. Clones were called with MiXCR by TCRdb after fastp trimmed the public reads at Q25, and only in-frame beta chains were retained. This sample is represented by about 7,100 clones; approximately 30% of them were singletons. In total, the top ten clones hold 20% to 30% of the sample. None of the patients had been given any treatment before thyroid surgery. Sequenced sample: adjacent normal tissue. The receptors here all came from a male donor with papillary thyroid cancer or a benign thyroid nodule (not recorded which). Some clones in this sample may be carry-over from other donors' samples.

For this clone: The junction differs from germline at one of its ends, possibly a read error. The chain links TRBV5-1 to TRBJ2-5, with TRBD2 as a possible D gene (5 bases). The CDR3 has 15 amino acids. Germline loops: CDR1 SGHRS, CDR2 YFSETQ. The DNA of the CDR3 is TGCGCCAGCAGCTTACTAGGGCGGATCCAAGATACCCAGTACTTC. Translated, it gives CASSLLGRIQDTQYF.

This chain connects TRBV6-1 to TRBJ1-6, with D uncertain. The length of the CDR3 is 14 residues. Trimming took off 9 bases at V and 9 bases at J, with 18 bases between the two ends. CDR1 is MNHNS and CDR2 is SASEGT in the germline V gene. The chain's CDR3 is CASNISPGSSPLHF. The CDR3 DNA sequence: TGTGCCAGTAATATCTCTCCGGGAAGTTCACCCCTCCACTTT.

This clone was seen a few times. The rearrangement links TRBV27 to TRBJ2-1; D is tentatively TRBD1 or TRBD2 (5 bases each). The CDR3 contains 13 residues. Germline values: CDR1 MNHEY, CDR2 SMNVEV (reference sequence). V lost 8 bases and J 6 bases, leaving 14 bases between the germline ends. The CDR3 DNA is TGTGCCAGCGGATCGTGGGGGAGCAATGAGCAGTTCTTC. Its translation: CASGSWGSNEQFF.

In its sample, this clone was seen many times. In DNA form, the CDR3 reads TGTGCCAGCAGCGTAACTAGCGGGGGGACCTACGAGCAGTACTTC. Its translation is CASSVTSGGTYEQYF. J is TRBJ2-7 and V is TRBV5-4, with 12 bases lining up with TRBD2. Trimming at V came to 4 bases and at J to 2 bases, leaving 4 bases not matched to a gene. The CDR3 length is 15 residues. Germline CDR1 and CDR2: SGHNT and YYREEE (reference sequence).

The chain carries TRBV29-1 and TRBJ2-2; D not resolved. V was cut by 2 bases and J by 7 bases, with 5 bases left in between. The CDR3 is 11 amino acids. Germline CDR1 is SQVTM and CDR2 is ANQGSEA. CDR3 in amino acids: CSVESHGELFF. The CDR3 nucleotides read TGCAGCGTTGAATCGCACGGGGAGCTGTTTTTT.

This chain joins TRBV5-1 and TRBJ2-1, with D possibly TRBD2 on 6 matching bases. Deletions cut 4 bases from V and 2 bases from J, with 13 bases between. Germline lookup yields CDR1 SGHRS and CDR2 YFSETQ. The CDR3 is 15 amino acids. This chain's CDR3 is CASSMAGSTYNEQFF. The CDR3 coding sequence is TGCGCCAGCAGCATGGCGGGATCCACCTACAATGAGCAGTTCTTC.

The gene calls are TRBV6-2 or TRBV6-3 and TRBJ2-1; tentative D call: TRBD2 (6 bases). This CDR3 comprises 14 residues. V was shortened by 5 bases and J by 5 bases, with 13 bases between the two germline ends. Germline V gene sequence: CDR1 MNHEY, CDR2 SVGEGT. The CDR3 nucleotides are TGTGCCAGCAGTCTAGGAGGGTCCGACAATGAGCAGTTCTTC. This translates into CASSLGGSDNEQFF.

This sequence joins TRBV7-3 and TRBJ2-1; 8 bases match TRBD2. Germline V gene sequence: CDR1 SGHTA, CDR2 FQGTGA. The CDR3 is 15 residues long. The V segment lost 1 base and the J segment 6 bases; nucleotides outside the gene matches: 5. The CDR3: CASSLIAGGGNEQFF. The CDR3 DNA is TGTGCCAGCAGCTTAATTGCGGGGGGAGGCAATGAGCAGTTCTTC.